This T cell receptor (beta chain) came from a study of blood T cells in healthy people across ages. The second PCR ran about 6 to 11 cycles with a sample-barcoded 5' primer and J-beta primers. Each CDR3 protein gets one entry after TCRdb re-called the 5' RACE reads with MiXCR. The table includes 1.5 million to 1.8 million distinct CDR3 sequences, less than 45% detected once. This clonotype was recorded a few times. The antigen remains undetermined. Study-level results: Researchers judged that diversity estimates from one million T cells fell short of true values.

Individuals who donated were healthy Caucasians from Russia aged roughly 6 to 100. Germline V lookup: CDR1 ENHRY, CDR2 SYGVKD. Trimming removed 4 bases at V and 9 bases at J, with 10 bases between. CDR3 length: 12 residues. The V call is TRBV10-3, the J call TRBJ2-1; D gene unclear. Sequenced: blood. The receptor's source is a young woman in good health. The CDR3 DNA reads as TGTGCCATCAGTGGTCCGTCAGGTGAGCAGTTCTTC. Encoded protein: CAISGPSGEQFF.